This T cell receptor (beta chain) was captured by sequencing in a study of shared clonotypes between healthy human individuals. Study observations and caveats: Among several donors, approximately 4.6% of naive CD4 clonotypes were found in common. Naive subsets, compared against memory subsets, generally had larger estimated richness values. The generation probabilities recorded for non-shared clonotypes fell below those of clonotypes shared by all four donors.

Trimming pared 6 bases from V and 0 bases from J, leaving 14 bases between. Germline CDR1 reads LNHDA; CDR2 reads SQIVND (reference sequence). CDR3 length: 15 residues. Assay: immunoSEQ multiplex PCR; the TCRdb copy retains only in-frame clones and omits some. Among roughly 2.2 million clones listed, about 92% were seen once. Into CD45RA+ naive and CD45RA-negative memory subsets, the CD4+ cells were split. Comment on this clone: Its target is not known.

The sequence was collected from a man in his late teens or twenties in good health. Some clones in this sample may be carry-over from other donors' samples. V is TRBV19 and J is TRBJ2-5, with a possible D match to TRBD2 (5 bases). Source material: naive CD4+ T cells from PBMCs. Subset given: CD45RA+ positively selected. CDR3 sequence reads: CASSFGKRYQETQYF. The CDR3 DNA is TGTGCCAGTAGCTTTGGAAAGCGGTACCAAGAGACCCAGTACTTC.